These T cell receptor beta chains were read from a single sample in a study of a mutant IDH1 vaccine in newly diagnosed glioma. Their target antigens are unknown. Generated by immunoSEQ multiplex PCR, the TCRdb table keeps only in-frame clones and is missing some. The sample has 75,000 to 85,000 clones, more than 85% seen once. Sequencing was performed on PBMCs, taken from a glioma patient whose treatment included an IDH1 peptide vaccine. The source of these receptors is a woman aged 50 to 60 with glioma. CDR3s leave out the opening cysteine and the closing phenylalanine or tryptophan. Each record gives: clone size, V gene, CDR3 protein. Clone sizes are given selectively: once, few, many, or a class where the clone is expanded.

>few|TRBV5-1
ASSLGVMANTGELF
>.|TRBV2
ASREQGAINEKLF
>.|TRBV7-8
ASSLSGRINEQF
>.|TRBV4-2
ASSQERTRVDEQF
>.|TRBV5-1
ASSLDGTYEQY
>.|TRBV29-1
SVPVAGPSREQY
>.|TRBV5-1
ASSLDPNQPQH
>.|TRBV27
ASSLGPNTEAF
>.|TRBV18
ATRASMNTEAF
>.|TRBV11-2
ASSLGRAGYEQY
>.|TRBV7-2
ASSVGHAENIQY
>.|TRBV5-6
ASRQPQTGRNEQF
>.|TRBV19
ASRLTGGNSPLH
>.|TRBV19
ASSISGSVNTEAF
>once|TRBV28
ATQRQSNQPQH
>.|TRBV28
ASSGAGANEKLF
>.|TRBV5-1
ASSLVASAYNEQF
>.|TRBV19
ASSMTAANYGYT
>.|TRBV23-1
ASRNQGRDSTDTQY
>.|TRBV6-6
ASTPGPLKRATEAF
>.|TRBV28
ASSLGLAGGYEQY
>.|TRBV7-9
AKGQAGNTGELF
>.|TRBV5-1
ASSYGPREDAF
>.|TRBV7-8
ASSGRGGNSYEQY
>.|TRBV6-1
ASSEGGYWTDTQY
>.|TRBV28
ASSWRGGRTDTQY
>.|TRBV2
ASSGDGIYGYT
>once|TRBV21-1
ASSWTGGTGELF
>once|TRBV6-1
ASSWDRGNTEAF
>.|TRBV18
ASSPREGHEQY
>.|TRBV6-1
ASSEAGTSAMWEQY
>.|TRBV7-9
ASSLAGGRARDEQF
>.|TRBV9
ASSVHEGGGSYEQY
>.|TRBV5-1
ASSPETSGSSYEQY
>medium-sized|TRBV29-1
SVAGTANTEAF
>.|TRBV10-1
ASSESDKENEQF
>.|TRBV29-1
SYPLHRDRIEEGRGVVGELF
>.|TRBV27
ASRGRNRGEKLF
>.|TRBV7-9
ASSAGETALRPQH
>.|TRBV7-9
ASSFPGQ
>.|TRBV6-6
ASSYAGTGTLST
>.|TRBV5-6
ASSSRSSYEQY